This T cell receptor (beta chain) was profiled in a study of T cell changes during pregnancy in multiple sclerosis. V shed 6 bases, J shed 2 bases, and the junction held 6 bases outside the gene matches. Germline V gives CDR1 MNHNY, CDR2 SVGAGI (reference sequence). This CDR3 region has 15 residues. Sequenced by immunoSEQ multiplex PCR; TCRdb stores in-frame clones only, minus some. The table shows about 53,000 clones, with around 90% occurring only once. This TCR derives from a female donor with multiple sclerosis, enrolled in a pregnancy study. The J gene is TRBJ1-5, the V gene TRBV6-6; 8 nucleotides line up with TRBD1. The sequencing used CD4+ T cells from peripheral blood mononuclear cells, collected in the third trimester of pregnancy. The CDR3 region is CASSYGQGGNQPQHF. The CDR3 DNA is TGTGCCAGCAGCTACGGACAGGGAGGCAATCAGCCCCAGCATTTT.